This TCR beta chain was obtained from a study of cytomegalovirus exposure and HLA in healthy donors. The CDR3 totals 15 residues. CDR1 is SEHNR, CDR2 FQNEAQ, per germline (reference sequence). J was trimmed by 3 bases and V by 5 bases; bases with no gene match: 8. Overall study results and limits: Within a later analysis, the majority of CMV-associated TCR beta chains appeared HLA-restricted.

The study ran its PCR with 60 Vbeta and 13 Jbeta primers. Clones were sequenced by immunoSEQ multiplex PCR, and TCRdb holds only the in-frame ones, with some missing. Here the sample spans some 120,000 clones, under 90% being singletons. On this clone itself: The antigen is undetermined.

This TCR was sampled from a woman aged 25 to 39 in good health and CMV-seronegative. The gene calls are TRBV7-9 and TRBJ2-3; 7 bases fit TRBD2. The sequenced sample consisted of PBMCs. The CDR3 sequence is CASSLGAGRTDTQYF. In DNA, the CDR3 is TGTGCCAGCAGCCTCGGAGCGGGAAGGACAGATACGCAGTATTTT. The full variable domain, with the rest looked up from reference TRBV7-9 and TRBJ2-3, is DTGVSQNPRHKITKRGQNVTFRCDPISEHNRLYWYRQTLGQGPEFLTYFQNEAQLEKSRLLSDRFSAERPKGSFSTLEIQRTEQGDSAMYLCASSLGAGRTDTQYFGPGTRLTVL.